This T cell receptor (beta chain) comes out of a study of blood T cell repertoires in COVID-19. The overall study: The study drew acute and convalescent COVID-19 samples from the United States, Italy and Spain. Sources were T cells, B-cell-depleted T cells, or PBMCs; the material itself was cDNA or gDNA.

Study processing details: Estimated nucleated cell counts came from reference gene primer amplification. The assay was immunoSEQ multiplex PCR, and TCRdb's table has in-frame clones only and misses some. The DNA was the basis for D and trimming; V, J and clone size are from that table. The sample carries 65,000 to 95,000 clones, roughly nine tenths recorded once. With 8 bases clipped from V and 5 bases from J, the junction kept 9 bases outside the gene matches. The CDR3 extends over 14 amino acids. CDR1 is SGHDN, CDR2 FVKESK, per germline. Patients of the Seattle cohort, enrolled during active infection, were followed longitudinally.

The rearrangement uses TRBV14 and TRBJ2-3, with TRBD2 matching over 8 bases. This clonotype was obtained from a man aged 45-60 years with COVID-19, enrolled during active disease. Sequencing was done on a sample of peripheral blood. The CDR3 DNA is TGTGCCAGCTGGCCGGGAGGGCCGGGAGATACGCAGTATTTT. This gives the protein CASWPGGPGDTQYF.